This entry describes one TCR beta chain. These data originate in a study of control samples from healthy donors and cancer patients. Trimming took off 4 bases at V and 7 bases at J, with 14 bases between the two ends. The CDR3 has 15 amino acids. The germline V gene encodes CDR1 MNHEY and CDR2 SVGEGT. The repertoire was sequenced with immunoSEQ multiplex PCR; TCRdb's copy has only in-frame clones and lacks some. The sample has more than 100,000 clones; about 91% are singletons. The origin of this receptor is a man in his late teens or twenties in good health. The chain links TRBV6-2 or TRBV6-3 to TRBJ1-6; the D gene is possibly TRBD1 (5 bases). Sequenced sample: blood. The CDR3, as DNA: TGTGCCAGCAGTTCCTGGGCAGCAGGGAATTCACCCCTCCACTTT. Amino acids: CASSSWAAGNSPLHF.